The rows below give T cell receptor beta chains drawn from one sample of a study of Graves' ophthalmopathy and Graves' hyperthyroidism. TCRdb re-called the multiplex PCR reads through MiXCR, storing one row per CDR3 protein. The sample yields hundreds of thousands of distinct CDR3 sequences, around 40% seen once. Sequenced: peripheral blood. The receptors come from an adult man with Graves' ophthalmopathy. Each CDR3 is given with its conserved first and last residue. D genes are given only for firm matches. Clone size is shown for a subset of rows, as once, few, many or a class of expanded clone.

j_gene	v_gene	abundance	d_gene	CDR3aa	CDR3nt
TRBJ1-1	TRBV12-3/TRBV12-4	few	NA	CASSLETANTEAFF	TGTGCCAGCAGTTTAGAGACAGCCAACACTGAAGCTTTCTTT
TRBJ1-4	TRBV27	few	NA	CASSLVRGTNEKLFF	TGTGCCAGCAGTTTAGTCCGGGGCACCAATGAAAAACTGTTTTTT
TRBJ2-5	TRBV2	once	TRBD2	CASSHSLGLAGEETQYF	TGTGCCAGCAGCCACTCCTTAGGACTAGCGGGGGAGGAGACCCAGTACTTC
TRBJ1-2	TRBV7-2	NA	TRBD1	CASSVLTGGYGYTF	TGTGCCAGCAGCGTACTTACAGGGGGCTATGGCTACACCTTC
TRBJ1-5	TRBV2	NA	TRBD1	CASSYRQGEGNQPQHF	TGTGCCAGCAGTTACAGACAGGGGGAGGGCAATCAGCCCCAGCATTTT
TRBJ1-6	TRBV10-3	NA	NA	CASSEGIQSSPLHF	TGTGCCAGCAGTGAAGGAATCCAGAGCTCACCCCTCCACTTT
TRBJ1-1	TRBV19	many	NA	CASRRQEPWTEAFF	TGTGCCAGTAGAAGACAGGAACCTTGGACTGAAGCTTTCTTT
TRBJ1-5	TRBV19	many	NA	CASSYSRGTQPQHF	TGTGCCAGTAGTTATTCAAGGGGGACCCAGCCCCAGCATTTT
TRBJ1-2	TRBV7-2	NA	NA	CASSPEGGRNYGYTF	TGTGCCAGCAGCCCAGAGGGGGGGCGGAACTATGGCTACACCTTC
TRBJ2-7	TRBV15	many	NA	CATSPLRDGAYEQYF	TGTGCCACCAGCCCCCTGAGGGATGGGGCCTACGAGCAGTACTTC
TRBJ2-7	TRBV7-9	NA	NA	CASSQGRRDDPYEQYF	TGTGCCAGCAGCCAAGGACGGCGAGACGATCCCTACGAGCAGTACTTC
TRBJ1-5	TRBV12-5	NA	NA	CASGLGGTQPQHF	TGTGCTAGTGGTTTAGGCGGTACCCAGCCCCAGCATTTT
TRBJ2-5	TRBV7-2	NA	NA	CASSTTAGTQYF	TGTGCCAGCAGCACGACTGCCGGGACCCAGTACTTC
TRBJ2-2	TRBV19	few	TRBD2	CASSIGGSRTGELFF	TGTGCCAGTAGTATTGGCGGGAGTCGTACCGGGGAGCTGTTTTTT
TRBJ1-1	TRBV10-3	NA	TRBD1	CAISGDSMNTEAFF	TGTGCCATCAGCGGGGACAGCATGAACACTGAAGCTTTCTTT
TRBJ2-5	TRBV15	NA	TRBD2	CATSREVAGLEETQYF	TGTGCCACCAGCAGAGAAGTTGCGGGACTAGAAGAGACCCAGTACTTC
TRBJ2-5	TRBV7-9	many	NA	CASSARVRERETQYF	TGTGCCAGCAGCGCCAGAGTCAGGGAGAGGGAGACCCAGTACTTC
TRBJ2-7	TRBV2	few	NA	CASSEVGRGGEQYF	TGTGCCAGCAGTGAAGTGGGGAGGGGGGGTGAGCAGTACTTC
TRBJ2-7	TRBV20-1	few	NA	CSAPGRGAYEQYF	TGCAGTGCTCCGGGCAGGGGAGCCTACGAGCAGTACTTC
TRBJ1-1	TRBV6-5	few	TRBD1	CASSGVTGTAEAFF	TGTGCCAGCAGTGGGGTCACCGGGACAGCTGAAGCTTTCTTT
TRBJ1-3	TRBV12-3/TRBV12-4	NA	NA	CASSPTGRGGNTIYF	TGTGCCAGCAGTCCAACCGGTAGGGGTGGAAACACCATATATTTT
TRBJ2-6	TRBV19	few	NA	CASSISRVGSGANVLTF	TGTGCCAGTAGTATAAGCAGGGTTGGCTCTGGGGCCAACGTCCTGACTTTC
TRBJ1-3	TRBV10-3	many	NA	CAISESAVGNTIYF	TGTGCCATCAGTGAGTCGGCAGTTGGAAACACCATATATTTT
TRBJ2-2	TRBV19	once	TRBD1	CASTIGQGNTGELFF	TGTGCCAGTACTATCGGACAGGGAAACACCGGGGAGCTGTTTTTT
TRBJ2-5	TRBV7-3	NA	NA	CASSDTGKQETQYF	TGTGCCAGCAGCGACACGGGGAAGCAAGAGACCCAGTACTTC
TRBJ2-6	TRBV7-3	many	NA	CASAPPYLGSGANVLTF	TGTGCCAGCGCGCCCCCATATCTTGGCTCTGGGGCCAACGTCCTGACTTTC
TRBJ1-5	TRBV7-2	few	TRBD1	CASSRSTGHSNQPQHF	TGTGCCAGCTCACGCTCGACAGGGCATAGCAATCAGCCCCAGCATTTT
TRBJ1-5	TRBV20-1	few	NA	CSARKGMSNQPQHF	TGCAGTGCTAGAAAGGGTATGAGCAATCAGCCCCAGCATTTT
TRBJ1-2	TRBV7-2	NA	NA	CASSSPPGEPGYTF	TGTGCCAGCAGCTCACCCCCAGGGGAGCCCGGCTACACCTTC
TRBJ2-5	TRBV10-2	few	NA	CASSLAVGSETQYF	TGTGCCAGCAGTTTAGCGGTGGGGTCAGAGACCCAGTACTTC
TRBJ2-5	TRBV5-6	NA	NA	CASSGGPGGETQYF	TGTGCCAGCAGCGGGGGACCTGGCGGAGAGACCCAGTACTTC
TRBJ1-5	TRBV10-1	NA	TRBD1	CASSGGQKYSNQPQHF	TGCGCCAGCAGTGGGGGACAGAAGTATAGCAATCAGCCCCAGCATTTT
TRBJ1-4	TRBV2	NA	TRBD1	CASSAGTGKELFF	TGTGCCAGCAGCGCAGGGACAGGGAAAGAGCTGTTTTTT
TRBJ1-2	TRBV12-3/TRBV12-4	few	NA	CASSIGAGHYGYTF	TGTGCCAGCAGTATAGGGGCGGGTCACTATGGCTACACCTTC
TRBJ2-5	TRBV6-1	NA	TRBD1	CASSDLTGQGSETQYF	TGTGCCAGCTCGGATCTCACGGGACAGGGCTCGGAGACCCAGTACTTC
TRBJ2-3	TRBV10-3	NA	NA	CAISESQNSEGTQYF	TGTGCCATCAGTGAGTCTCAAAACAGTGAGGGTACGCAGTATTTT
TRBJ2-5	TRBV24-1	many	TRBD2	CATSEGTSGRETQYF	TGTGCCACCAGTGAGGGGACTAGCGGGAGAGAGACCCAGTACTTC
TRBJ2-5	TRBV10-3	once	NA	CAISEQGREFRETQYF	TGTGCCATCAGTGAGCAGGGCAGGGAATTTCGAGAGACCCAGTACTTC
TRBJ2-7	TRBV11-2	NA	NA	CASSLEGFRGTYEQYF	TGTGCCAGCAGCTTAGAGGGCTTTAGGGGAACCTACGAGCAGTACTTC
TRBJ2-7	TRBV12-3/TRBV12-4	few	TRBD1	CASNRPGQGTEQYF	TGTGCCAGCAACCGTCCGGGACAGGGTACCGAGCAGTACTTC
TRBJ2-5	TRBV7-2	many	NA	CASSWRAQETQYF	TGTGCCAGCAGCTGGAGAGCCCAAGAGACCCAGTACTTC
TRBJ1-1	TRBV7-2	once	NA	CASSLIAGRDTEAFF	TGTGCCAGCAGCTTAATAGCCGGGAGAGACACTGAAGCTTTCTTT
TRBJ2-5	TRBV25-1	NA	NA	CASSDSAGLTQYF	TGTGCCAGCAGTGATAGTGCAGGTTTGACCCAGTACTTC
TRBJ2-5	TRBV11-2	many	NA	CASSLLWGETQYF	TGTGCCAGCAGCTTATTGTGGGGAGAGACCCAGTACTTC
TRBJ2-7	TRBV25-1	NA	NA	CASSQEGGTLYEQYF	TGCGCCAGCAGCCAAGAGGGCGGGACCCTGTACGAGCAGTACTTC
TRBJ1-2	TRBV10-3	many	TRBD1	CAISESGQAIYGYTF	TGTGCCATCAGTGAGTCTGGACAGGCAATCTATGGCTACACCTTC
TRBJ2-5	TRBV9	NA	TRBD1	CASSGRTGAEQETQYF	TGTGCCAGCAGCGGAAGGACAGGGGCGGAACAAGAGACCCAGTACTTC
TRBJ1-5	TRBV10-3	NA	NA	CAISEASTGNQPQHF	TGTGCCATCAGTGAGGCCTCTACGGGCAATCAGCCCCAGCATTTT
TRBJ1-5	TRBV7-2	NA	TRBD1	CASSQVGQGNQPQHF	TGCGCCAGCAGCCAAGTCGGACAGGGCAATCAGCCCCAGCATTTT
TRBJ2-3	TRBV7-2	once	TRBD2	CASSLGIAGDTDTQYF	TGTGCCAGCAGCTTAGGGATAGCGGGGGACACAGATACGCAGTATTTT